Listed here are 3 T cell receptor beta chains from one sample, sequenced in a study of T cells in Graves' hyperthyroidism and ophthalmopathy. RNA transcripts served as the template for amplifying TCR beta CDR3 regions. First-round RT-PCR of the TCR CDR3 relied on the HTBI primer set. MiXCR, run by TCRdb on the multiplex PCR reads, gives a single entry per CDR3 protein. The sample consists of 480,000 or so distinct CDR3 sequences, 46% of them appearing once. The sample consisted of peripheral blood or thyroid tissue (not recorded which). These receptors were obtained from an adult woman with Graves' disease, either hyperthyroidism or ophthalmopathy (not recorded which).

Ten or more counts support this clonotype. This chain connects TRBV19 to TRBJ1-5; D perhaps matches TRBD1 (5 bases). The V end lost 3 bases, the J end lost 0 bases, and 15 bases lay between the germline ends. CDR1 and CDR2 from the germline V gene are LNHDA and SQIVND (reference sequence). CDR3 length: 17 amino acids. The CDR3 protein is CASSIHQGGYSNQPQHF. For the CDR3, the DNA is TGTGCCAGTAGTATCCACCAGGGTGGTTATAGCAATCAGCCCCAGCATTTT. Filled out from reference TRBV19 and TRBJ1-5, the complete variable domain reads DGGITQSPKYLFRKEGQNVTLSCEQNLNHDAMYWYRQDPGQGLRLIYYSQIVNDFQKGDIAEGYSVSREKKESFPLTVTSAQKNPTAFYLCASSIHQGGYSNQPQHFGDGTRLSIL.

This clonotype was detected ten times or more. The CDR3 here is CASSMNSGTQETQYF. The CDR3 nucleotides are TGTGCCAGCAGCATGAATAGCGGGACCCAAGAGACCCAGTACTTC. This chain links TRBV7-2 with TRBJ2-5; 8 bases map to TRBD2. This CDR3 region has 15 residues. Germline values: CDR1 SGHTA, CDR2 FQGNSA. Unmatched junction bases numbered 6, after V lost 5 bases and J lost 1 base.

This clonotype was found a few times. The chain uses TRBV12-3 or TRBV12-4 and TRBJ2-5, with D possibly being TRBD1 or TRBD2 (5 bases each). V lost 7 bases to trimming and J lost 1 base, with 13 bases between them. This CDR3 region has 14 residues. CDR3 sequence: CASTNPGAQETQYF. The CDR3 bases are TGTGCCAGCACCAACCCCGGGGCCCAAGAGACCCAGTACTTC.